Following are 3 T cell receptor beta chains from one sample sequenced in a study of blood T cell repertoires in COVID-19. Only in-frame clones appear in the TCRdb table, and some are missing; sequencing was by immunoSEQ multiplex PCR. Altogether approximately 250,000 clones are present, more than 80% being singletons, with the ten largest covering about 4%. The sequenced sample was PBMCs or T cells enriched from blood (not recorded which). These receptors were obtained from a woman aged 25 to 39 with acute COVID-19.

The genes are TRBV6-4 and TRBJ2-2; 9 bases line up with TRBD1. Germline V gives CDR1 MRHNA, CDR2 SNTAGT. This CDR3 spans 14 amino acids. V trimming: 6 bases; J trimming: 3 bases; junction bases outside the gene matches: 2. CDR3 DNA: TGTGCCAGCAGAACAGGGGGCGACACCGGGGAGCTGTTTTTT. It translates to CASRTGGDTGELFF.

The chain carries TRBV7-9 and TRBJ2-2; D uncertain. Trimming left V 4 bases short and J 5 bases short, with 11 bases between. The CDR3 covers 14 residues. Germline CDR1 is SEHNR and CDR2 is FQNEAQ (reference sequence). The CDR3 sequence is CASSSLTQTGELFF. CDR3 coding DNA: TGTGCCAGCAGCTCCCTAACTCAAACCGGGGAGCTGTTTTTT.

V is TRBV10-2 and J is TRBJ1-5, with 8 nucleotides matching TRBD1. J was trimmed by 8 bases and V by 6 bases; bases with no gene match: 6. In germline, CDR1 is WSHSY, CDR2 SAAADI. This CDR3 has 13 residues. CDR3 nucleotides: TGCGCCAGCAGCCCCCAGGGGGCCGAGCCCCAGCATTTT. Its translation: CASSPQGAEPQHF.